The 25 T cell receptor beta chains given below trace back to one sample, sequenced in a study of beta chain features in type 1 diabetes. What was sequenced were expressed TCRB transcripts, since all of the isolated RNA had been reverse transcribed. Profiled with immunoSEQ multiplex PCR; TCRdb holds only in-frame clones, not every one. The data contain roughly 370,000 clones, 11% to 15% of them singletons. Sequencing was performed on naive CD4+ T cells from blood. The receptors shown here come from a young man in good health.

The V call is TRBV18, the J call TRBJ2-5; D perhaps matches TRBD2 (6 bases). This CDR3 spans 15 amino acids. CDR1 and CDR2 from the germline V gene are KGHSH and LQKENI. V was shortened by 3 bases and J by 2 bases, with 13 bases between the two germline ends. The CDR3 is CASSPEEGRQETQYF. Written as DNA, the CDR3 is TGTGCCAGCTCACCGGAGGAGGGTAGGCAAGAGACCCAGTACTTC.

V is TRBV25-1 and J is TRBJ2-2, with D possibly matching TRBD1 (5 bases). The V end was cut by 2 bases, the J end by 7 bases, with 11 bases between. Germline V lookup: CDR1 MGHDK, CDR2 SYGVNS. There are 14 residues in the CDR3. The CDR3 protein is CASSEVTGRGELFF. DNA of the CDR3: TGTGCCAGCAGTGAAGTCACAGGTCGCGGGGAGCTGTTTTTT. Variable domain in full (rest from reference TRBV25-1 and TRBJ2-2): EADIYQTPRYLVIGTGKKITLECSQTMGHDKMYWYQQDPGMELHLIHYSYGVNSTEKGDLSSESTVSRIRTEHFPLTLESARPSHTSQYLCASSEVTGRGELFFGEGSRLTVL.

The CDR3 reads CASSLSAGTLETQYF. The CDR3 bases are TGTGCCAGCAGCTTGAGTGCCGGGACGCTGGAGACCCAGTACTTC. The chain links TRBV5-6 to TRBJ2-5; D is possibly TRBD1 or TRBD2 (5 bases each). Trimming took 1 base from V and 5 from J, leaving 15 bases between them. The CDR3 has 15 amino acids. Germline V gene sequence: CDR1 SGHDT, CDR2 YYEEEE. The entire variable domain, with the rest obtained from reference TRBV5-6 and TRBJ2-5, is as follows: DAGVTQSPTHLIKTRGQQVTLRCSPKSGHDTVSWYQQALGQGPQFIFQYYEEEERQRGNFPDRFSGHQFPNYSSELNVNALLLGDSALYLCASSLSAGTLETQYFGPGTRLLVL.

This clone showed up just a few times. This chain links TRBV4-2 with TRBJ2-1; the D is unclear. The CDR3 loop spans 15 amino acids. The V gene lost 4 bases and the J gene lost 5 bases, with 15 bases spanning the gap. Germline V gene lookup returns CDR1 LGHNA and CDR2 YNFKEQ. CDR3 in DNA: TGTGCCAGCAGCCTTATGGGGTCAGTTCACAATGAGCAGTTCTTC. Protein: CASSLMGSVHNEQFF.

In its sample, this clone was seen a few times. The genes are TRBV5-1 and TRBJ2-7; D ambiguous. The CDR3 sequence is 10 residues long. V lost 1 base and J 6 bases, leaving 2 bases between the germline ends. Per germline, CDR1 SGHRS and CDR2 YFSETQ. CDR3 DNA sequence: TGCGCCAGCAGCTTGTCCGAGCAGTACTTC. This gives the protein CASSLSEQYF.

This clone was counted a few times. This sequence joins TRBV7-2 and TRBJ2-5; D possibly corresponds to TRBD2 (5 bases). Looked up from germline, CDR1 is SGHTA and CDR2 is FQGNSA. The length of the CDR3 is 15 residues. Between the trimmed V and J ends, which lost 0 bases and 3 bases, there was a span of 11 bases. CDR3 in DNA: TGTGCCAGCAGCTTAGCCGGGGTTAGTGAAGAGACCCAGTACTTC. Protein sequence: CASSLAGVSEETQYF.

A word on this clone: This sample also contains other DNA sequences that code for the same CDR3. The CDR3 protein is CASSLAGEQFF. The CDR3, as DNA: TGTGCCAGCAGCTTAGCGGGCGAGCAGTTCTTC. The rearrangement uses TRBV7-2 and TRBJ2-1; D gene uncertain. This CDR3 has 11 residues. CDR1 and CDR2 from the germline V gene are SGHTA and FQGNSA. With 0 bases removed from V and 10 bases from J, the gap between germline ends came to 4 bases.

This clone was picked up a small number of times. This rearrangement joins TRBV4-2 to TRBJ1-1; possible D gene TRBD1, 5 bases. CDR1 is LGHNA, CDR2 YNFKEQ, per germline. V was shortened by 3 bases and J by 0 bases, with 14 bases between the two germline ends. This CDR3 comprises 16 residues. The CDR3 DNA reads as TGTGCCAGCAGCCAGGGACCTCGGACATTGAACACTGAAGCTTTCTTT. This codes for CASSQGPRTLNTEAFF.

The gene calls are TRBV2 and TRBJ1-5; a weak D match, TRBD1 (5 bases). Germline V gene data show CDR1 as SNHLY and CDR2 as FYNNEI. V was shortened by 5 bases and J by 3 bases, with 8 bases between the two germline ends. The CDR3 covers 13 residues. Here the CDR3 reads CASSLRVNQPQHF. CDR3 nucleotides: TGTGCCAGCAGTCTCAGGGTCAATCAGCCCCAGCATTTT.

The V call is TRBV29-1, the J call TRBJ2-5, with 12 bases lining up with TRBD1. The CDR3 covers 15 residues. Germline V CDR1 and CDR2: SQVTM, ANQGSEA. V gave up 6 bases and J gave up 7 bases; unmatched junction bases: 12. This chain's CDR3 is CSVPGQGADLWTQYF. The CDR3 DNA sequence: TGCAGCGTCCCGGGACAGGGGGCAGACCTGTGGACCCAGTACTTC.

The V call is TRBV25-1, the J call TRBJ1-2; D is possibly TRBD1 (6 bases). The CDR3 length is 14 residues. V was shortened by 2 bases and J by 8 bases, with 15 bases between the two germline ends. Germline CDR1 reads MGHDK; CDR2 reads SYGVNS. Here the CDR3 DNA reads TGTGCCAGCAGTGAAGGGGGGGCAGGGTGGGGCTACACCTTC. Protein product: CASSEGGAGWGYTF.

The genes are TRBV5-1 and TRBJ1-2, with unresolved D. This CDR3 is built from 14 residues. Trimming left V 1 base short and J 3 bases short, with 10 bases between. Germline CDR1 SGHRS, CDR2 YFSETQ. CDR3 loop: CASSLRGTHYGYTF. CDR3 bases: TGCGCCAGCAGCTTGAGAGGCACACACTATGGCTACACCTTC.

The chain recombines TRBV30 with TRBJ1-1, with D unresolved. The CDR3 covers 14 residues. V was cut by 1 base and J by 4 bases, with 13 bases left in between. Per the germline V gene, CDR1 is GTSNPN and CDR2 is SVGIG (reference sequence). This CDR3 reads CAWSAQLDGTEAFF. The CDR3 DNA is TGTGCCTGGAGTGCCCAACTGGACGGCACTGAAGCTTTCTTT.

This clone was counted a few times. CDR3 nucleotide sequence: TGTGCCAGCAGCTCTGGACTAGCGGGGATCACAGATACGCAGTATTTT. Translation: CASSSGLAGITDTQYF. This sequence joins TRBV7-9 and TRBJ2-3, with 12 bases that match TRBD2. The germline CDR1 and CDR2 sequences are SEHNR and FQNEAQ (reference sequence). The CDR3 totals 16 residues. J gave up 2 bases and V 4 bases, and 4 bases lay outside the gene matches.

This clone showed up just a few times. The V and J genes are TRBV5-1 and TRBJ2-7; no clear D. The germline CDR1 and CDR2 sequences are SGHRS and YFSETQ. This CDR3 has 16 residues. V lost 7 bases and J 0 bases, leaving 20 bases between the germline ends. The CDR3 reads CASPPRIPTYSYEQYV. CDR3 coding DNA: TGCGCCAGCCCACCTCGGATACCAACCTACTCCTACGAGCAGTACGTC.

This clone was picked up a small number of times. The CDR3 nucleotides read TGTGCCAGCAGCCCTAACAGGGTTACCGGGGAGCTGTTTTTT. Translating gives CASSPNRVTGELFF. This chain links TRBV13 with TRBJ2-2, with TRBD1 as a possible D gene (6 bases). CDR3 size: 14 residues. The V gene's germline CDR1 is PRHDT and CDR2 FYEKMQ (reference sequence). The V gene lost 5 bases and the J gene lost 5 bases, with 12 bases spanning the gap.

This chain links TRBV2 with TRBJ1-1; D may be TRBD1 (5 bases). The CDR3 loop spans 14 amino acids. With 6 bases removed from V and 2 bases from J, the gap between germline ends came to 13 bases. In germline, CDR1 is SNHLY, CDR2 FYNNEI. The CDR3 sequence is CASRPQGLNTEAFF. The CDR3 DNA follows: TGTGCCAGCAGGCCGCAGGGCCTCAACACTGAAGCTTTCTTT.

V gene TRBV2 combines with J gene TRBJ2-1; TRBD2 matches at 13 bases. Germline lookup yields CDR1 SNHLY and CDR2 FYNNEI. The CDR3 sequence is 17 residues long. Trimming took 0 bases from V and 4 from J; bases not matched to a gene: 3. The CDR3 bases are TGTGCCAGCAGTGAAGCGTCGGGACTAGCGGGGTACAATGAGCAGTTCTTC. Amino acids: CASSEASGLAGYNEQFF.

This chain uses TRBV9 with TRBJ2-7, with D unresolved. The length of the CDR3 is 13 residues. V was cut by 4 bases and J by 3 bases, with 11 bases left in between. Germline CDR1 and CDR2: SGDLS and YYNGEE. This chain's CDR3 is CASSPSPHYEQYF. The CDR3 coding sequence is TGTGCCAGCAGCCCATCTCCCCACTACGAGCAGTACTTC.

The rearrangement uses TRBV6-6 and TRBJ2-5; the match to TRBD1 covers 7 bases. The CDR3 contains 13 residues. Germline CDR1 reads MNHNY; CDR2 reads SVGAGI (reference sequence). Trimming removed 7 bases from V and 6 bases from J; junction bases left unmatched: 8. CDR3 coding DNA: TGTGCCAGCAACCCGGGACAGCAACAGACCCAGTACTTC. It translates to CASNPGQQQTQYF.

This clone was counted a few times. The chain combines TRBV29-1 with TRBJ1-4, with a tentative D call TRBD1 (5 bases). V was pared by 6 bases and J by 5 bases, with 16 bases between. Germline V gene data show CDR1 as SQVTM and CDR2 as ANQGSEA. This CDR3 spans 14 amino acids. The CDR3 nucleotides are TGCAGCGTAGCCCCGGGGACCCAGAATGAAAAACTGTTTTTT. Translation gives CSVAPGTQNEKLFF.

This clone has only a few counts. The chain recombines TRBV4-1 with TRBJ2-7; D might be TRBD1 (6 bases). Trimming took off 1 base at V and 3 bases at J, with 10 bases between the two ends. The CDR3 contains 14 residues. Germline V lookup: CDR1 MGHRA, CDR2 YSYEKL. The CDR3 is CASSQGTVDYEQYF. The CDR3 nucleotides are TGCGCCAGCAGCCAAGGGACAGTGGACTACGAGCAGTACTTC.

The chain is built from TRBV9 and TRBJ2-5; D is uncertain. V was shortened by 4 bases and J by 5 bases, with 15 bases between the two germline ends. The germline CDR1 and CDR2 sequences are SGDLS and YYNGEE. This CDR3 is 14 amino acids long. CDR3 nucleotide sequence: TGTGCCAGCAGCCCCCGACGGGCCGGGGAGACCCAGTACTTC. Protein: CASSPRRAGETQYF.

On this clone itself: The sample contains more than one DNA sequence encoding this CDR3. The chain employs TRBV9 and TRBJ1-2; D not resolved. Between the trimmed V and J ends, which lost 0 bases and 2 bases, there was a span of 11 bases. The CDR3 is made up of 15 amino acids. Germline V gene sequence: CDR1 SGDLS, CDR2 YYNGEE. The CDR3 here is CASSVATAANYGYTF. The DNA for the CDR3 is TGTGCCAGCAGCGTAGCTACGGCGGCAAACTATGGCTACACCTTC.

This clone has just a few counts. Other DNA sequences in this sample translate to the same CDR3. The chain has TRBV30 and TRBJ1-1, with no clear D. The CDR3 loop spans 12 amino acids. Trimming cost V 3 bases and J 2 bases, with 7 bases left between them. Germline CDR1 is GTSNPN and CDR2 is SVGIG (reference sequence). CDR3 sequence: CAWRQTNTEAFF. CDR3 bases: TGTGCCTGGAGACAGACAAACACTGAAGCTTTCTTT. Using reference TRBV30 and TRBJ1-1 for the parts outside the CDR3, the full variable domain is SQTIHQWPATLVQPVGSPLSLECTVEGTSNPNLYWYRQAAGRGLQLLFYSVGIGQISSEVPQNLSASRPQDRQFILSSKKLLLSDSGFYLCAWRQTNTEAFFGQGTRLTVV.